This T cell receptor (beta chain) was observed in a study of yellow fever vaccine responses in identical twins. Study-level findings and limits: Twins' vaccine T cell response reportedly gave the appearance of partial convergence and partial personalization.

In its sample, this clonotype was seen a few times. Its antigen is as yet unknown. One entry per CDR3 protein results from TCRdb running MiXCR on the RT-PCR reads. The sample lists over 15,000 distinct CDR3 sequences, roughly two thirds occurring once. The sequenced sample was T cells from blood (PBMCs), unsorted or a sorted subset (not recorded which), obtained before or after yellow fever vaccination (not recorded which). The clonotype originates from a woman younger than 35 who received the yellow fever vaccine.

The CDR3 reads CASSPPPTSRDTEAFF. CDR3 nucleotides: TGTGCCAGCAGCCCACCCCCGACATCACGCGACACTGAAGCTTTCTTT. The chain employs TRBV9 and TRBJ1-1; D is ambiguous. Germline V gene sequence: CDR1 SGDLS, CDR2 YYNGEE. This CDR3 spans 16 amino acids. The V gene lost 4 bases and the J gene lost 3 bases, with 19 bases spanning the gap.